The 19 T cell receptor beta chains below come from one sample, sequenced in a study of blood T cell repertoires in COVID-19. Only in-frame clones appear in the TCRdb table, and some are missing; sequencing was by immunoSEQ multiplex PCR. This repertoire shows 100,000 to 150,000 clones, 75% to 90% found once; its top ten account for 2% to 2.5%. The sample taken for sequencing was PBMCs or T cells enriched from blood (not recorded which). Receptors were obtained from a woman between 45 and 65 years old who had recovered from COVID-19.

The genes are TRBV30 and TRBJ2-7; 8 nucleotides line up with TRBD2. Trimming took 0 bases from V and 1 from J; bases not matched to a gene: 5. Germline assignment: CDR1 GTSNPN and CDR2 SVGIG (reference sequence). The CDR3 is 15 amino acids. The CDR3 sequence is CAWSVQGGGSYEQYF. The DNA of the CDR3 is TGTGCCTGGAGTGTACAGGGCGGGGGGTCCTACGAGCAGTACTTC.

The chain has TRBV4-3 and TRBJ2-2; TRBD2 agrees at 11 bases. Germline lookup yields CDR1 LGHNA and CDR2 YSLEER. Unmatched junction bases numbered 6, after V lost 2 bases and J lost 4 bases. This CDR3 contains 17 residues. In DNA, the CDR3 is TGCGCCAGCAGCCAAAACCCTAGCGGGGGGACCACCGGGGAGCTGTTTTTT. Protein: CASSQNPSGGTTGELFF.

This clone was seen more than once but under ten times. The chain has TRBV7-2 and TRBJ2-7; 7 bases are shared with TRBD2. CDR3 length: 15 amino acids. V trimming: 4 bases; J trimming: 0 bases; junction bases outside the gene matches: 6. Germline assignment: CDR1 SGHTA and CDR2 FQGNSA. CDR3 sequence reads: CASSSTLADSYEQYF. CDR3 bases: TGTGCCAGCAGCTCGACTCTAGCGGACTCCTACGAGCAGTACTTC.

This chain connects TRBV3-1 (or the pseudogene TRBV3-2) to TRBJ2-5; D is uncertain. This CDR3 comprises 15 residues. V lost 1 base and J 2 bases, leaving 11 bases between the germline ends. Germline V CDR1 and CDR2: LGHDT, YNNKEL (reference sequence). DNA for the CDR3: TGTGCCAGCAGCCAAGGCCAGGTGGCACAAGAGACCCAGTACTTC. Protein: CASSQGQVAQETQYF.

The V call is TRBV5-6, the J call TRBJ2-3; maybe TRBD1 (6 bases). The CDR3 is made up of 13 amino acids. Germline V gives CDR1 SGHDT, CDR2 YYEEEE. V shed 5 bases and J shed 4 bases, with 11 bases lying between them. The CDR3 region is CASRITGSDTQYF. The DNA of the CDR3 is TGTGCCAGCAGGATTACAGGGTCAGATACGCAGTATTTT. The entire variable domain, with the rest obtained from reference TRBV5-6 and TRBJ2-3, is as follows: DAGVTQSPTHLIKTRGQQVTLRCSPKSGHDTVSWYQQALGQGPQFIFQYYEEEERQRGNFPDRFSGHQFPNYSSELNVNALLLGDSALYLCASRITGSDTQYFGPGTRLTVL.

As DNA, the CDR3 is TGTGCCAGCAAATTGGGGCAGGGGTATAATTCACCCCTCCACTTT. This sequence encodes CASKLGQGYNSPLHF. The chain couples TRBV6-5 to TRBJ1-6; tentatively, D is TRBD1 (6 bases). The CDR3 has 15 amino acids. Trimming left V 7 bases short and J 4 bases short, with 14 bases between. Germline lookup yields CDR1 MNHEY and CDR2 SVGAGI.

This sequence joins TRBV5-6 and TRBJ2-5, with D hard to call. V lost 0 bases, J lost 8 bases, and 14 bases lay in between. Germline CDR1 SGHDT, CDR2 YYEEEE. The CDR3 loop spans 14 amino acids. CDR3 region: CASSLGRPSSTQYF. The CDR3 DNA reads as TGTGCCAGCAGCTTGGGTCGCCCGTCGAGTACCCAGTACTTC.

The chain has TRBV4-1 and TRBJ1-6; D might be TRBD1 (5 bases). CDR1 MGHRA and CDR2 YSYEKL come from the germline V gene. The ends were cut back, 1 base at V and 9 bases at J, with 13 bases in the middle. The CDR3 runs 15 residues. CDR3 protein: CASSQGIQVGSPLHF. CDR3 DNA: TGCGCCAGCAGCCAAGGAATACAGGTTGGTTCACCCCTCCACTTT.

Only a few counts were recorded for this clone. The rearrangement links TRBV7-9 to TRBJ1-1; the D gene is possibly TRBD1 (6 bases). V was clipped by 5 bases and J by 1 base, with 11 bases between them. The CDR3 has 14 amino acids. The germline V gene has CDR1 SEHNR and CDR2 FQNEAQ (reference sequence). The CDR3 region has the DNA TGTGCCAGCAGCACCCCCAGGGGGAACACTGAAGCTTTCTTT. It encodes CASSTPRGNTEAFF.

The chain carries TRBV7-6 and TRBJ2-7; TRBD1 aligns across 9 bases. Losses at the gene ends were 1 base for V and 5 bases for J; bases not matched to a gene: 9. This CDR3 is built from 16 residues. Germline values: CDR1 SGHVS, CDR2 FNYEAQ. The DNA for the CDR3 is TGTGCCAGCAGCTTAGGAGGAGGACAGGGGTTTAACGAGCAGTACTTC. Protein: CASSLGGGQGFNEQYF.

This clone was counted only a few times. The chain combines TRBV6-5 with TRBJ1-1; the D gene is possibly TRBD1 (5 bases). The CDR3 spans 15 residues. The germline gives CDR1 MNHEY, CDR2 SVGAGI. V lost 4 bases and J lost 4, with 16 bases in between. CDR3 loop: CASSLGSGGGTEAFF. The DNA for the CDR3 is TGTGCCAGCAGTTTGGGTTCCGGGGGAGGCACTGAAGCTTTCTTT.

The chain is built from TRBV20-1 and TRBJ2-7; 8 nucleotides agree with TRBD2. V lost 3 bases to trimming and J lost 3 bases; unmatched junction nucleotides: 4. This CDR3 has 13 amino acids. Per germline, CDR1 DFQATT and CDR2 SNEGSKA (reference sequence). As DNA, the CDR3 is TGCAGTGCTAGTCGTGCGGGGGGCTACGAGCAGTACTTC. This sequence encodes CSASRAGGYEQYF.

The chain employs TRBV30 and TRBJ1-1; D may be TRBD1 (6 bases). CDR3 length: 13 residues. The V gene's germline CDR1 is GTSNPN and CDR2 SVGIG (reference sequence). Trimming shortened V by 6 bases and J by 0 bases, and 11 bases separated the two germline ends. DNA for the CDR3: TGTGCCTGTACAGGGTCGCTGAACACTGAAGCTTTCTTT. Its protein is CACTGSLNTEAFF.

The rearrangement joins TRBV11-3 to TRBJ2-5; D is unresolved. V lost 1 base, J lost 3 bases, and 9 bases lay in between. Germline V gives CDR1 SGHNT, CDR2 YENEEA. The CDR3 loop spans 14 amino acids. DNA for the CDR3: TGTGCCAGCAGCTTAGCATCCAGGAAAGAGACCCAGTACTTC. Its protein product is CASSLASRKETQYF. Using reference TRBV11-3 and TRBJ2-5 for the parts outside the CDR3, the full variable domain is EAGVVQSPRYKIIEKKQPVAFWCNPISGHNTLYWYLQNLGQGPELLIRYENEEAVDDSQLPKDRFSAERLKGVDSTLKIQPAELGDSAVYLCASSLASRKETQYFGPGTRLLVL.

V gene TRBV5-6 combines with J gene TRBJ2-7, with TRBD2 as a possible D gene (7 bases). The length of the CDR3 is 18 residues. The V and J ends lost 7 bases and 7 bases respectively, with 33 bases between them. Germline CDR1 SGHDT, CDR2 YYEEEE. The CDR3 DNA sequence: TGTGCCAGCGGCCCGGGGCCCCCTACGACGAAAGGGGGGGATGAGCAGTACTTC. It translates to CASGPGPPTTKGGDEQYF.

The rearrangement joins TRBV18 to TRBJ1-2, with D tentatively TRBD1 (6 bases). Germline V gene data show CDR1 as KGHSH and CDR2 as LQKENI. The germline V and J ends were trimmed by 3 bases and 2 bases, with 10 bases remaining between them. There are 14 residues in the CDR3. CDR3 DNA sequence: TGTGCCAGCTCACCTTCGCAGGGGAACTATGGCTACACCTTC. This encodes CASSPSQGNYGYTF.

The chain joins TRBV10-3 to TRBJ1-3; D uncertain. Germline V gives CDR1 ENHRY, CDR2 SYGVKD. Trimming stripped 4 bases from V and 4 bases from J, with 2 bases between. The CDR3 has 11 residues. The CDR3 DNA sequence: TGTGCCATCAGTGCAGGAAACACCATATATTTT. This translates into CAISAGNTIYF.

V gene TRBV19 combines with J gene TRBJ2-7; 9 bases fit TRBD2. The germline gives CDR1 LNHDA, CDR2 SQIVND (reference sequence). The CDR3 consists of 14 residues. V lost 5 bases, J lost 6 bases, and 8 bases stayed unmatched. CDR3 sequence: CASSQWASGAEQYF. The CDR3 DNA sequence: TGTGCCAGTAGTCAATGGGCTAGCGGGGCCGAGCAGTACTTC. The entire variable domain, with the rest obtained from reference TRBV19 and TRBJ2-7, is as follows: DGGITQSPKYLFRKEGQNVTLSCEQNLNHDAMYWYRQDPGQGLRLIYYSQIVNDFQKGDIAEGYSVSREKKESFPLTVTSAQKNPTAFYLCASSQWASGAEQYFGPGTRLTVT.

V and J are TRBV5-1 and TRBJ2-5; 8 bases fit TRBD1. V was pared by 0 bases and J by 3 bases, with 4 bases of the junction left unmatched. The CDR3 totals 15 residues. Germline CDR1 and CDR2: SGHRS and YFSETQ. The CDR3: CASSLDRGWEETQYF. The CDR3 nucleotides are TGCGCCAGCAGCTTGGACAGGGGGTGGGAAGAGACCCAGTACTTC.